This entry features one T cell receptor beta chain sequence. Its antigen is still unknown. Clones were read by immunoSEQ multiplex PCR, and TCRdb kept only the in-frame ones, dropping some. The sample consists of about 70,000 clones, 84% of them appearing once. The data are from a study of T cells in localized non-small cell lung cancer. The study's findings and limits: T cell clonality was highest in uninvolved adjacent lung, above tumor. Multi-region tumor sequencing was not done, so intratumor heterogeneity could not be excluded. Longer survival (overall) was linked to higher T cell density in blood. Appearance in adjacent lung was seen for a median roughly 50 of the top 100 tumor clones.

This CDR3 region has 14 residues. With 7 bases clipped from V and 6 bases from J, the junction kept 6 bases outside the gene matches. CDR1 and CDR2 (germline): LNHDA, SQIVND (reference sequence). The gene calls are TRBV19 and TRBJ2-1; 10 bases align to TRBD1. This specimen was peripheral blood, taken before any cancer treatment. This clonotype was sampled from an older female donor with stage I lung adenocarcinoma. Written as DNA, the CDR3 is TGTGCCAGTATCGCGGACAGGGGGGGCAATGAGCAGTTCTTC. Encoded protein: CASIADRGGNEQFF.